One and the same sample provided the 28 T cell receptor beta chains below, sequenced in a study of blood T cell repertoires in COVID-19. TCRdb keeps only in-frame clones here, not all; method: immunoSEQ multiplex PCR. The sample contains 200,000 to 250,000 clones, around 80% of which appear only once. The sequenced sample consisted of peripheral blood. The receptors here all came from a woman older than 75 with active or convalescent COVID-19.

The chain links TRBV11-1 to TRBJ1-1; D uncertain. V lost 2 bases and J lost 4, with 14 bases in between. Per the germline V gene, CDR1 is SGHAT and CDR2 is FQDESV (reference sequence). The length of the CDR3 is 15 residues. CDR3 DNA sequence: TGTGCCAGCAGCTTATATGAGGGCAGCGGCACTGAAGCTTTCTTT. It encodes CASSLYEGSGTEAFF.

The gene calls are TRBV6-6 and TRBJ1-2; D remains unclear. CDR1 is MNHNY and CDR2 is SVGAGI in the germline V gene (reference sequence). This CDR3 is 14 amino acids long. Trimming pared 0 bases from V and 6 bases from J, leaving 11 bases between. The CDR3 loop reads CASSYSFQDNGYTF. In nucleotides, the CDR3 is TGTGCCAGCAGTTACTCGTTCCAAGACAATGGCTACACCTTC.

The chain couples TRBV5-5 to TRBJ2-3, with a possible D match to TRBD1 (5 bases). This CDR3 is 14 amino acids long. The ends were cut back, 0 bases at V and 4 bases at J, with 9 bases in the middle. Germline CDR1 reads SGHKS; CDR2 reads YYEKEE (reference sequence). The CDR3 nucleotides read TGTGCCAGCAGCTTGGAGTGGGGCGCAGATACGCAGTATTTT. The encoded protein is CASSLEWGADTQYF.

The chain links TRBV27 to TRBJ2-1; 14 bases map to TRBD2. The CDR3 loop spans 16 amino acids. CDR1 and CDR2 (germline): MNHEY, SMNVEV (reference sequence). The ends lost 5 bases at V and 7 bases at J; junction bases unmatched: 7. The CDR3 DNA is TGTGCCAGCAGTCCCCGACTAGCGGGGGGGTCTAATGAGCAGTTCTTC. Protein product: CASSPRLAGGSNEQFF.

The rearrangement joins TRBV19 to TRBJ1-1; 12 positions match TRBD1. With 5 bases clipped from V and 4 bases from J, the junction kept 8 bases outside the gene matches. The CDR3 contains 16 residues. Germline V gene lookup returns CDR1 LNHDA and CDR2 SQIVND (reference sequence). The CDR3 here is CASSPRDRGRITEAFF. As DNA, the CDR3 is TGTGCCAGTAGTCCCCGGGACAGGGGGCGGATCACTGAAGCTTTCTTT.

In regard to this clone: At one end, the junction sequence differs from germline, possibly due to a read error. The genes are TRBV11-1 and TRBJ2-5; 9 bases agree with TRBD1. The CDR3 runs 12 residues. Germline CDR1 SGHAT, CDR2 FQDESV (reference sequence). CDR3 loop: CASSSDRGEGDF. The CDR3 bases are TGTGCCAGCAGCTCCGACAGGGGGGAAGGGGACTTC.

V and J are TRBV6-2 or TRBV6-3 and TRBJ2-1; TRBD2 agrees at 10 bases. Germline loops: CDR1 MNHEY, CDR2 SVGEGT. Germline trimming cut 2 bases from V and 3 bases from J; bases unmatched to any gene: 13. The CDR3 loop spans 19 amino acids. The CDR3 loop reads CASSYRHGSLAGVYNEQFF. The CDR3 coding sequence is TGTGCCAGCAGTTACAGGCACGGCAGTCTAGCGGGAGTCTACAATGAGCAGTTCTTC.

The V call is TRBV7-6, the J call TRBJ1-2, with D possibly matching TRBD1 (6 bases). The germline V gene encodes CDR1 SGHVS and CDR2 FNYEAQ. This CDR3 is built from 14 residues. V was clipped by 1 base and J by 3 bases, with 9 bases between them. CDR3 amino acids: CASSLGGPHYGYTF. The CDR3 DNA follows: TGTGCCAGCAGCTTAGGGGGGCCCCACTATGGCTACACCTTC.

The rearrangement joins TRBV28 to TRBJ1-2, with D possibly being TRBD1 (6 bases). This CDR3 spans 16 amino acids. Germline-derived CDR1 and CDR2 are MDHEN and SYDVKM. V was cut by 6 bases and J by 4 bases, with 21 bases left in between. CDR3 coding DNA: TGTGCCAGCAGCTCATTGTCGGGGGGGCGAAGCTATGGCTACACCTTC. It is translated as CASSSLSGGRSYGYTF.

This clone was detected a few times. The chain links TRBV7-3 to TRBJ2-7; TRBD1 might be the D (7 bases). The CDR3 consists of 16 residues. Between the trimmed V and J ends, which lost 5 bases and 3 bases, there was a span of 20 bases. Germline V gene lookup returns CDR1 SGHTA and CDR2 FQGTGA. This CDR3 is CASSMGQLGGGYEQYF. The CDR3 DNA is TGTGCCAGCAGCATGGGACAGCTTGGGGGAGGCTACGAGCAGTACTTC.

The chain links TRBV7-2 to TRBJ2-7, with 9 bases lining up with TRBD2. V shed 2 bases, J shed 2 bases, and the junction held 4 bases outside the gene matches. The length of the CDR3 is 15 residues. Germline V CDR1 and CDR2: SGHTA, FQGNSA. The CDR3 loop is CASSLLAGTPYEQYF. CDR3 sequence (DNA): TGTGCCAGCAGCTTACTAGCGGGGACGCCCTACGAGCAGTACTTC.

The CDR3 DNA reads TGTGCCAGCAGCCTAAGTAGGAGACAGGGGAACTATGGCTACACCTTC. Amino acids: CASSLSRRQGNYGYTF. The V gene is TRBV7-2, the J gene TRBJ1-2, with 8 bases matching TRBD1. The V gene's germline CDR1 is SGHTA and CDR2 FQGNSA. After removal of 5 bases from V and 2 bases from J, the junction contained 10 bases not matched to a gene. There are 16 residues in the CDR3.

This chain uses TRBV11-1 with TRBJ2-5, with D perhaps matching TRBD1 (5 bases). The germline CDR1 and CDR2 sequences are SGHAT and FQDESV (reference sequence). Trimming removed 5 bases at V and 4 bases at J, with 17 bases between. There are 15 residues in the CDR3. The CDR3 DNA is TGTGCCAGCAGCCCTCGCAGGGAAGGATCAGAGACCCAGTACTTC. The encoded protein is CASSPRREGSETQYF.

The chain employs TRBV4-2 and TRBJ1-4; no firm D call. The CDR3 contains 15 residues. Looked up from germline, CDR1 is LGHNA and CDR2 is YNFKEQ. The ends were cut back, 5 bases at V and 7 bases at J, with 17 bases in the middle. The CDR3: CASSDGRATGEKLFF. Written as DNA, the CDR3 is TGTGCCAGCAGCGATGGGAGGGCAACTGGTGAAAAACTGTTTTTT.

The J gene is TRBJ2-7, the V gene TRBV7-9, with D maybe TRBD2 (5 bases). With 0 bases removed from V and 2 bases from J, the gap between germline ends came to 14 bases. Germline V gene data show CDR1 as SEHNR and CDR2 as FQNEAQ (reference sequence). The CDR3 extends over 16 amino acids. The CDR3 sequence is CASSLALVTTTYEQYF. The CDR3 DNA is TGTGCCAGCAGCTTAGCGCTGGTGACTACAACCTACGAGCAGTACTTC. Combining the CDR3 with reference TRBV7-9 and TRBJ2-7 gives the whole variable domain DTGVSQNPRHKITKRGQNVTFRCDPISEHNRLYWYRQTLGQGPEFLTYFQNEAQLEKSRLLSDRFSAERPKGSFSTLEIQRTEQGDSAMYLCASSLALVTTTYEQYFGPGTRLTVT.

V gene TRBV19 combines with J gene TRBJ1-2; TRBD1 might be the D (5 bases). Trimming cost V 9 bases and J 11 bases, with 25 bases left between them. This CDR3 comprises 14 residues. The germline CDR1 and CDR2 sequences are LNHDA and SQIVND (reference sequence). Here the CDR3 DNA reads TGTGCCAGCAGAGATCAAGGAGGCCTGGGGGGTTACACCTTC. This sequence encodes CASRDQGGLGGYTF. Complete variable domain (other parts from reference TRBV19 and TRBJ1-2): DGGITQSPKYLFRKEGQNVTLSCEQNLNHDAMYWYRQDPGQGLRLIYYSQIVNDFQKGDIAEGYSVSREKKESFPLTVTSAQKNPTAFYLCASRDQGGLGGYTFGSGTRLTVV.

The chain joins TRBV7-6 to TRBJ2-1; D is ambiguous. The CDR3 is made up of 15 amino acids. V was cut by 2 bases and J by 3 bases, with 11 bases left in between. The germline gives CDR1 SGHVS, CDR2 FNYEAQ. The CDR3 DNA reads TGTGCCAGCAGCTTATTGGGCGAACGCTACAATGAGCAGTTCTTC. Translating it yields CASSLLGERYNEQFF.

The rearrangement links TRBV4-3 to TRBJ2-1; 10 bases align to TRBD1. V gave up 1 base and J gave up 6 bases; unmatched junction bases: 3. The germline CDR1 and CDR2 sequences are LGHNA and YSLEER. The CDR3 has 15 residues. The CDR3 reads CASSQADRGPNEQFF. CDR3 bases: TGCGCCAGCAGCCAAGCCGACAGGGGGCCCAATGAGCAGTTCTTC.

This clone was seen more than once but under ten times. The chain carries TRBV29-1 and TRBJ1-1, with TRBD1 as a possible D gene (5 bases). The CDR3 covers 15 residues. The V gene's germline CDR1 is SQVTM and CDR2 ANQGSEA. V shed 7 bases and J shed 4 bases, with 22 bases lying between them. The CDR3 sequence: CSATGSVVLFTEAFF. DNA of the CDR3: TGCAGCGCCACAGGTTCTGTTGTGCTTTTCACTGAAGCTTTCTTT.

V usage is TRBV24-1 and J usage is TRBJ1-4; D gene ambiguous. CDR3 length: 12 residues. In germline, CDR1 is KGHDR, CDR2 SFDVKD. V lost 4 bases and J 8 bases, leaving 7 bases between the germline ends. The CDR3 spells CATSDPEEKLFF. The CDR3 DNA is TGTGCCACCAGTGACCCTGAGGAAAAACTGTTTTTT.

This rearrangement joins TRBV5-1 to TRBJ2-7; D is possibly TRBD2 (7 bases). This CDR3 comprises 14 residues. CDR1 and CDR2 from the germline V gene are SGHRS and YFSETQ. The ends were cut back, 4 bases at V and 0 bases at J, with 11 bases in the middle. DNA for the CDR3: TGCGCCAGCAGCGGGGGGGCGGGCTCCTACGAGCAGTACTTC. It specifies CASSGGAGSYEQYF.

V gene TRBV18 combines with J gene TRBJ2-5; 7 bases align to TRBD2. Germline-derived CDR1 and CDR2 are KGHSH and LQKENI. The CDR3 sequence is 15 residues long. J lost 2 bases, V lost 3 bases, and 6 bases had no gene match. This CDR3 reads CASSPLGGTQETQYF. CDR3 DNA: TGTGCCAGCTCACCCTTGGGGGGGACGCAAGAGACCCAGTACTTC.

The chain combines TRBV9 with TRBJ2-7; no firm D call. V was trimmed by 2 bases and J by 4 bases, leaving 13 bases between them. This CDR3 region has 14 residues. Germline assignment: CDR1 SGDLS and CDR2 YYNGEE. The CDR3 protein is CASSVDMFVYEQYF. DNA for the CDR3: TGTGCCAGCAGCGTCGACATGTTTGTGTACGAGCAGTACTTC. Looking up the rest from reference TRBV9 and TRBJ2-7 gives the full variable domain: DSGVTQTPKHLITATGQRVTLRCSPRSGDLSVYWYQQSLDQGLQFLIQYYNGEERAKGNILERFSAQQFPDLHSELNLSSLELGDSALYFCASSVDMFVYEQYFGPGTRLTVT.

J is TRBJ1-5 and V is TRBV18, with TRBD1 matching over 12 bases. Germline CDR1 and CDR2: KGHSH and LQKENI. V was clipped by 6 bases and J by 4 bases; unmatched bases: 7. This CDR3 has 16 residues. DNA for the CDR3: TGTGCCAGCTCTGGGACAGGGGGCTTGGGGAATCAGCCCCAGCATTTT. Translating gives CASSGTGGLGNQPQHF.

V and J are TRBV25-1 and TRBJ2-7; D remains ambiguous. The germline CDR1 and CDR2 sequences are MGHDK and SYGVNS. Trimming took off 6 bases at V and 2 bases at J, with 14 bases between the two ends. This CDR3 has 14 residues. As DNA, the CDR3 is TGTGCCAGCAGCCACCCAGGTTTAGCCTACGAGCAGTACTTC. Translation: CASSHPGLAYEQYF.

Worth noting for this clone: Distinct nucleotide sequences in the sample also encode this CDR3. V is TRBV7-9 and J is TRBJ1-6, with 8 bases that match TRBD1. The CDR3 totals 14 residues. Germline trimming cut 5 bases from V and 9 bases from J; bases unmatched to any gene: 6. Germline CDR1 reads SEHNR; CDR2 reads FQNEAQ (reference sequence). In DNA, the CDR3 is TGTGCCAGCAGCCTCGGACAGGGTCTTTCACCCCTCCACTTT. It translates to CASSLGQGLSPLHF.

The genes are TRBV30 and TRBJ1-1, with 11 nucleotides matching TRBD1. Germline V gene data show CDR1 as GTSNPN and CDR2 as SVGIG (reference sequence). With 8 bases clipped from V and 5 bases from J, the junction kept 7 bases outside the gene matches. This CDR3 contains 13 residues. As DNA, the CDR3 is TGTGCCCGAAGAGGACAGGGGGCAACTGAAGCTTTCTTT. Translated, it gives CARRGQGATEAFF.

The chain is built from TRBV6-2 or TRBV6-3 and TRBJ2-2, with D maybe TRBD1 (7 bases). The V end lost 5 bases, the J end lost 1 base, and 11 bases lay between the germline ends. Germline V gene sequence: CDR1 MNHEY, CDR2 SVGEGT. CDR3 length: 15 amino acids. The CDR3 DNA sequence: TGTGCCAGCAGTATTCAGGGGGGGAACACCGGGGAGCTGTTTTTT. Protein sequence: CASSIQGGNTGELFF.